This T cell receptor beta chain was captured by sequencing in a study of Graves' ophthalmopathy and Graves' hyperthyroidism. Other autoimmune diseases, uncontrolled infections, pregnancy and lactation each led to patient exclusion. Trimming took off 5 bases at V and 0 bases at J, with 14 bases between the two ends. The germline CDR1 and CDR2 sequences are SGHAT and FQNNGV. The CDR3 has 17 residues. Amplified material comprised TCR beta CDR3 regions derived from RNA transcripts. RT-PCR was first run with HTBI primers, then multiplex PCR in a second round. TCRdb recomputed calls from the multiplex PCR reads with MiXCR, one row per CDR3 protein. The repertoire holds around 1.1 million distinct CDR3 sequences, less than 45% seen once, with more than 9.5% in the top ten. This clonotype was observed at least ten times.

The genes are TRBV11-2 and TRBJ2-6, with D perhaps TRBD2 (5 bases). The sample was peripheral blood or thyroid tissue (not recorded which). The TCR originated in an adult man with Graves' hyperthyroidism. As DNA, the CDR3 is TGTGCCAGCAGCCGCATTGTGGGGAGCTCTGGGGCCAACGTCCTGACTTTC. This codes for CASSRIVGSSGANVLTF. Combining the CDR3 with reference TRBV11-2 and TRBJ2-6 gives the whole variable domain EAGVAQSPRYKIIEKRQSVAFWCNPISGHATLYWYQQILGQGPKLLIQFQNNGVVDDSQLPKDRFSAERLKGVDSTLKIQPAKLEDSAVYLCASSRIVGSSGANVLTFGAGSRLTVL.